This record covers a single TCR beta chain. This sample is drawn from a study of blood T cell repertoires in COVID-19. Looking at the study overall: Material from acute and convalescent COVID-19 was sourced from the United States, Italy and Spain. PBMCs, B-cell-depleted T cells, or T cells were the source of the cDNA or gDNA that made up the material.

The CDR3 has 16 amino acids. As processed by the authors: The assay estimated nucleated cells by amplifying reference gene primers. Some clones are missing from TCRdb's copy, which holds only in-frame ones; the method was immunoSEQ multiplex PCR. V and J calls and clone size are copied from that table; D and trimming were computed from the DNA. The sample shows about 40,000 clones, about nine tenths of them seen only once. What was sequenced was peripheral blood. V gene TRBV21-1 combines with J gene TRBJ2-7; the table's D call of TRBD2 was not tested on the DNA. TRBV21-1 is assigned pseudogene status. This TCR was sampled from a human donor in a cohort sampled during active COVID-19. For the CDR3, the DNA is TGTGCCAGCAGCAAAGAGAGGGTATCTAGCTCCTACGAGCAGTACTTC. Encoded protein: CASSKERVSSSYEQYF.